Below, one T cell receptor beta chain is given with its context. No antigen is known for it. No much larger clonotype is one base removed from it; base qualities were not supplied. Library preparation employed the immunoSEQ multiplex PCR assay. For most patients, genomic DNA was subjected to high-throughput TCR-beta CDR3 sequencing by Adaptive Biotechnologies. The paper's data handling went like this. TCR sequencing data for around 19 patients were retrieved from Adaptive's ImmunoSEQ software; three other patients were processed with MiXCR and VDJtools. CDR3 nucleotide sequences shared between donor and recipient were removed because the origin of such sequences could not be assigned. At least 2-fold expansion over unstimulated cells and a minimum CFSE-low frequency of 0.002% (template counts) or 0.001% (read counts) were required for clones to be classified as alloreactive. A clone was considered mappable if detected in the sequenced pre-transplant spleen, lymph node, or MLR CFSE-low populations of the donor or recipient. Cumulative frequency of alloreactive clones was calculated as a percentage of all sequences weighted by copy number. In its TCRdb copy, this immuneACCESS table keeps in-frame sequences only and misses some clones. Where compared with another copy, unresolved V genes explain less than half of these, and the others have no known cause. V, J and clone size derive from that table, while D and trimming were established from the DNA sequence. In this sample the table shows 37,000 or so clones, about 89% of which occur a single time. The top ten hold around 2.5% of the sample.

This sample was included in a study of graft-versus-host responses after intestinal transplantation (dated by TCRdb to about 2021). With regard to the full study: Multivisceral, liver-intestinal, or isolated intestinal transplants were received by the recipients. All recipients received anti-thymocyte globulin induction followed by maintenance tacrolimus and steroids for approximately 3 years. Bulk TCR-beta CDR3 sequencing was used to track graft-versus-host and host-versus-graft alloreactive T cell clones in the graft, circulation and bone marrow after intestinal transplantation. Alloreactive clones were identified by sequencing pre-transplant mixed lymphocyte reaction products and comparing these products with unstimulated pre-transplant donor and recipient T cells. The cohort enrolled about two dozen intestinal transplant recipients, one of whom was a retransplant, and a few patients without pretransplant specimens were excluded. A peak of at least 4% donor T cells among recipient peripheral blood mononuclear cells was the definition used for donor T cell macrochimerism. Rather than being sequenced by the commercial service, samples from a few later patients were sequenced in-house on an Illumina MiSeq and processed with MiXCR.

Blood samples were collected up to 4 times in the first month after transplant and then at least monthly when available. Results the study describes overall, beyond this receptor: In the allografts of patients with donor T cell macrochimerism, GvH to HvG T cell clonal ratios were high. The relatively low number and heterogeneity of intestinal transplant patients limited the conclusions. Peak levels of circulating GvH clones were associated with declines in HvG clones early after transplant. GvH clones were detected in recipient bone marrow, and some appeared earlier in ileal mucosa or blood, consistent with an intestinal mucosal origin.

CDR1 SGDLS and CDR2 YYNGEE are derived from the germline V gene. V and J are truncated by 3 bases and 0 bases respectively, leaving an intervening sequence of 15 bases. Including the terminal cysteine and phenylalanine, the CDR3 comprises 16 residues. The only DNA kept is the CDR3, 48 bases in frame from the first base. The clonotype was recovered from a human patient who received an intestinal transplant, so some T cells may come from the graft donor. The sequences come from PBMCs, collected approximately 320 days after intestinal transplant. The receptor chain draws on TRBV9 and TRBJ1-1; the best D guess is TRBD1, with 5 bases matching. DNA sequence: TGTGCCAGCAGCGCCCGGGGAGGGGTCATGAACACTGAAGCTTTCTTT. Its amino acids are CASSARGGVMNTEAFF.